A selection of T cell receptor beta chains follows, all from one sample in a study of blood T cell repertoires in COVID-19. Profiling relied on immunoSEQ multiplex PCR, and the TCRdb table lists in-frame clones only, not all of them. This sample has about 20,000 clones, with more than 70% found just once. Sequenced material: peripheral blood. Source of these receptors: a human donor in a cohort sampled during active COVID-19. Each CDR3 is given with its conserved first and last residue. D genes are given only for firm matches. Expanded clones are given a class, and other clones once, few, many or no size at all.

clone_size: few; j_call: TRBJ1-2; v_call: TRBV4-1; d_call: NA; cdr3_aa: CASSQVGRSANYGYTF; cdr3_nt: TGCGCCAGCAGCCAAGTTGGCAGGTCAGCTAACTATGGCTACACCTTC
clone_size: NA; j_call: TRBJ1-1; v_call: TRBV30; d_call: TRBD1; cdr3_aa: CAWSRSQGAGTEAFF; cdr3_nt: TGTGCCTGGAGTCGGTCACAGGGGGCGGGCACTGAAGCTTTCTTT
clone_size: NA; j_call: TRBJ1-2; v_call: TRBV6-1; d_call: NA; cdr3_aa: CASSEAPGNYGYTF; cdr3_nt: TGTGCCAGCAGTGAAGCGCCAGGGAACTATGGCTACACCTTC
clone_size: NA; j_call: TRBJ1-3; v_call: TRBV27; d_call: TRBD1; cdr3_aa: CAKGDSGNTIYF; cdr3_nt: TGTGCCAAGGGGGACAGTGGAAACACCATATATTTT
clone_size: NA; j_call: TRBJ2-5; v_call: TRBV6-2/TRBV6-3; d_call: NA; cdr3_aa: CASSHNPFSLTEETQYF; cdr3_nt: TGTGCCAGCAGTCACAACCCATTTAGTCTGACAGAAGAGACCCAGTACTTC
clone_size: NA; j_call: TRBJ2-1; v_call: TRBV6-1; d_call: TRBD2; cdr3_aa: CASSENLAGGNNEQFF; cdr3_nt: TGTGCCAGCAGTGAGAACTTAGCGGGGGGTAACAATGAGCAGTTCTTC
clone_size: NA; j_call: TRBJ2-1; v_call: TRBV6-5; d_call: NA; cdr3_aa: CASTLYNEQFF; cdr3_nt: TGTGCCAGCACCCTATACAATGAGCAGTTCTTC
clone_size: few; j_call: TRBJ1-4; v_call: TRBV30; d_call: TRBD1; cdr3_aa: CAWKPRDRAEKLFF; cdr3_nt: TGTGCCTGGAAACCCAGGGACAGGGCAGAAAAACTGTTTTTT
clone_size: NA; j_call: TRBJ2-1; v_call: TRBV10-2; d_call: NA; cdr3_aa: CASSEAGYNEQFF; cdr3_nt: TGCGCCAGCAGTGAGGCGGGGTACAATGAGCAGTTCTTC
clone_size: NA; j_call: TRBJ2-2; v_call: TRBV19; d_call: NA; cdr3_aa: CASSINTGVFSGELFF; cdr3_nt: TGTGCCAGTAGTATCAATACGGGTGTGTTCTCCGGGGAGCTGTTTTTT
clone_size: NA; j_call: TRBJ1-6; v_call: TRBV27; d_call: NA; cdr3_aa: CASSSWTEINSPLHF; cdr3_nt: TGTGCCAGCAGTTCGTGGACAGAAATTAATTCACCCCTCCACTTT
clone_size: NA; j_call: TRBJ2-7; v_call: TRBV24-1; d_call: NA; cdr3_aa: CATSDTPREQYF; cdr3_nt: TGTGCCACCAGTGACACCCCCAGGGAGCAGTACTTC
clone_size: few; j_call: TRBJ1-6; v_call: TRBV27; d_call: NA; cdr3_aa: CASSLAGVSPLHF; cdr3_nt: TGTGCCAGCAGTTTAGCGGGGGTTTCACCCCTCCACTTT
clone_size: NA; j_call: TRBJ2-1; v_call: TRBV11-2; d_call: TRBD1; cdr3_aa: CASSTRTGDNEQFF; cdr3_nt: TGTGCCAGCAGCACCCGGACAGGGGACAATGAGCAGTTCTTC
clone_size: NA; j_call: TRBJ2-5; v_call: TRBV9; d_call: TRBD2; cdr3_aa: CASSVSRGGVGETQYF; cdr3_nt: TGTGCCAGCAGCGTTTCTCGCGGGGGGGTTGGAGAGACCCAGTACTTC
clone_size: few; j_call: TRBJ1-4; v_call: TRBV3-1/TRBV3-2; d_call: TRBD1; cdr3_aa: CASSYRTGSEKLFF; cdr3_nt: TGTGCCAGCAGCTATAGGACAGGGTCTGAAAAACTGTTTTTT
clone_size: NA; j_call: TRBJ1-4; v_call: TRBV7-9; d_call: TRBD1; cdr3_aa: CASSLDADRGRQKLFF; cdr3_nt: TGTGCCAGCAGCTTAGATGCGGACAGGGGTAGACAAAAACTGTTTTTT
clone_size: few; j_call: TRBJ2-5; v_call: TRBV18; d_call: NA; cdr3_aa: CASSLQTYQETQYF; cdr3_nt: TGTGCCAGCTCACTTCAGACATACCAAGAGACCCAGTACTTC
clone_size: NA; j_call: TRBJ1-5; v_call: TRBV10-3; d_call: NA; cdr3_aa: CAISESTYNQPQHF; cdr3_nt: TGTGCCATCAGTGAATCGACATATAATCAGCCCCAGCATTTT
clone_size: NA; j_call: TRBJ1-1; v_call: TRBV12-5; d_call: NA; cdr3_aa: CASGLASGAEAFF; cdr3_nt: TGTGCTAGTGGTTTGGCCTCGGGGGCTGAAGCTTTCTTT
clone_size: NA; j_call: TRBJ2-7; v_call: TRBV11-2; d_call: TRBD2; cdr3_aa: CASSLVASGGSYEQYF; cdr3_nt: TGTGCCAGCAGCTTAGTTGCTAGCGGGGGCTCCTACGAGCAGTACTTC
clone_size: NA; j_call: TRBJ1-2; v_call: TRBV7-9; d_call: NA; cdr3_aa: CASSQQGVVGYTF; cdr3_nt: TGTGCCAGCAGCCAACAGGGAGTGGTCGGCTACACCTTC
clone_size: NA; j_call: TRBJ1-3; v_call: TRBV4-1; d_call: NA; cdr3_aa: CASSPRTGPGNTIYF; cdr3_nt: TGCGCCAGCAGCCCTAGAACAGGGCCTGGAAACACCATATATTTT
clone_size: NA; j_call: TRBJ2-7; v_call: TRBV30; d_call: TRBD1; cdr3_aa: CAWSAGTAEHEQYF; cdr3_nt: TGTGCCTGGAGTGCCGGGACAGCGGAGCACGAGCAGTACTTC
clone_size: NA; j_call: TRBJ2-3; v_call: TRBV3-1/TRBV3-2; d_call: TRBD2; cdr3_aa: CASSHTGLAADTQYF; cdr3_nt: TGTGCCAGCAGCCACACGGGACTAGCAGCAGATACGCAGTATTTT
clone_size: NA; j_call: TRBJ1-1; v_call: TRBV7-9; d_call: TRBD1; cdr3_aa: CASSLGQGTEAFF; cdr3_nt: TGTGCCAGCAGCTTGGGACAGGGAACCGAAGCTTTCTTT
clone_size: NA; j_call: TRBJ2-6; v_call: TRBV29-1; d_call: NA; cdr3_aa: CSLRSPRGANVLTF; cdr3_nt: TGCAGCTTGCGGTCGCCTCGGGGGGCCAACGTCCTGACTTTC
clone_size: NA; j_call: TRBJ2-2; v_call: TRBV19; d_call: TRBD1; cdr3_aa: CASSKTGVFPGELFF; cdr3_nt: TGTGCCAGTAGTAAGACAGGGGTTTTTCCCGGGGAGCTGTTTTTT
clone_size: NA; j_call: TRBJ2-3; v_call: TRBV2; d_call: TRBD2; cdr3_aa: CASRLAGGTDTQYF; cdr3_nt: TGTGCCAGCAGACTAGCGGGGGGCACAGATACGCAGTATTTT
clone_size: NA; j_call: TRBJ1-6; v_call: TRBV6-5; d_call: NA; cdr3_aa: CASETGFGSPLHF; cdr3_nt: TGTGCCAGCGAAACGGGGTTTGGTTCACCCCTCCACTTT
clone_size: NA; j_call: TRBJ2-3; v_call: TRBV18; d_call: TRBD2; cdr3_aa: CASSPLGLAGDTDTQYF; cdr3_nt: TGTGCCAGCTCACCACTGGGACTAGCGGGAGACACAGATACGCAGTATTTT
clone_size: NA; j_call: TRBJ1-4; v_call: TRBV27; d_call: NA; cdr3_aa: CASSDRQFLVEKLFF; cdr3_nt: TGTGCCAGCAGTGATCGACAGTTTTTAGTCGAAAAACTGTTTTTT
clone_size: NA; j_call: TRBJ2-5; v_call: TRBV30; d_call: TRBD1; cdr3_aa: CAWSVGGRETQYF; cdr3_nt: TGTGCCTGGAGTGTAGGGGGCCGGGAGACCCAGTACTTC
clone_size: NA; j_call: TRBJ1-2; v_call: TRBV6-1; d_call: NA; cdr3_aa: CASSDYGGVQYGYTF; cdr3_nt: TGTGCCAGCAGTGATTATGGGGGGGTCCAGTATGGCTACACCTTC
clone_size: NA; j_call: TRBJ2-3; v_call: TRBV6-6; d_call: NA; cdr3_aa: CASSTSGTDTQYF; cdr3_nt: TGTGCCAGCAGTACTTCAGGGACAGATACGCAGTATTTT
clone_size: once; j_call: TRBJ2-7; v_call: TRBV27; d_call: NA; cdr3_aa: CASSPGSYEQYF; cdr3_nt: TGTGCCAGCAGTCCGGGCTCCTACGAGCAGTACTTC
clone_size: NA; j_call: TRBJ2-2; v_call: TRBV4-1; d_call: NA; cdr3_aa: CASSQEGAGIGELFF; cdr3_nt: TGCGCCAGCAGCCAAGAGGGTGCAGGGATCGGGGAGCTGTTTTTT
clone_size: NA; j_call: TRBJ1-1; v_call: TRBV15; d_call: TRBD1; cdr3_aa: CATSRDRGQGTEAFF; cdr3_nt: TGTGCCACCAGCAGAGACAGGGGGCAGGGGACTGAAGCTTTCTTT
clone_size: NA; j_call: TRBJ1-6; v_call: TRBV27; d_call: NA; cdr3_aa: CASSLMTGGSSPLHF; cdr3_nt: TGTGCCAGCAGTTTAATGACGGGGGGGTCCTCACCCCTCCACTTT
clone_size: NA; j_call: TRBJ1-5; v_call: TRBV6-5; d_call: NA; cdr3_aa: CASSRSQTSNQPQHF; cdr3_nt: TGTGCCAGCAGTAGGTCACAGACTAGCAATCAGCCCCAGCATTTT
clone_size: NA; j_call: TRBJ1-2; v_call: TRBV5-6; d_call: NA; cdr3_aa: CASSPGGRTHYGYTF; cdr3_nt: TGTGCCAGCAGCCCGGGGGGGCGGACTCACTATGGCTACACCTTC
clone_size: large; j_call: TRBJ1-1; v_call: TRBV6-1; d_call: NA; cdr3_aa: CASSELGRAEAFF; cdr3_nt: TGTGCCAGCAGTGAATTGGGGAGGGCTGAAGCTTTCTTT
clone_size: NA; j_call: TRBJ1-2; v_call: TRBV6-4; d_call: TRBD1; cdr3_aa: CASRRRDRGYGYTF; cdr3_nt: TGTGCCAGCAGGCGCCGGGACAGGGGCTATGGCTACACCTTC
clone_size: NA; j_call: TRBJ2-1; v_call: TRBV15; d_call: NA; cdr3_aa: CATSREGGQFGYNEQFF; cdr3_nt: TGTGCCACCAGCAGAGAAGGAGGACAGTTTGGCTACAATGAGCAGTTCTTC
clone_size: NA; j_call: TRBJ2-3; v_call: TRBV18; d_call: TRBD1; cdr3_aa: CASSPGTDASTDTQYF; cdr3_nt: TGTGCCAGCTCACCAGGGACAGATGCTAGCACAGATACGCAGTATTTT
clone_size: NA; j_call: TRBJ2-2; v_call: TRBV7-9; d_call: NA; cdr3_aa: CASRQGHGELFF; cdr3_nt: TGTGCCAGCAGGCAAGGACACGGGGAGCTGTTTTTT
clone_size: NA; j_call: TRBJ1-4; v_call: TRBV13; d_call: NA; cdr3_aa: CASRTRGTNEKLFF; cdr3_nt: TGTGCCAGCAGAACACGGGGGACTAATGAAAAACTGTTTTTT
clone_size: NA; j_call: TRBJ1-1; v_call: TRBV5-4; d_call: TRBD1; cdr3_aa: CASSQDRDTEAFF; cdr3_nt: TGTGCCAGCAGTCAAGACAGGGACACTGAAGCTTTCTTT
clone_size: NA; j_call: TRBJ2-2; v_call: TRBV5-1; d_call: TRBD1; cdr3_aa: CASSLGDRGDTGELFF; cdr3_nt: TGCGCCAGCAGCCTGGGGGACAGGGGGGACACCGGGGAGCTGTTTTTT
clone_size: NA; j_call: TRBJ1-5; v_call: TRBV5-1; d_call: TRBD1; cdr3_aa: CASSSTGGNNQPQHF; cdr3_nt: TGCGCCAGCAGCTCCACAGGGGGCAACAATCAGCCCCAGCATTTT
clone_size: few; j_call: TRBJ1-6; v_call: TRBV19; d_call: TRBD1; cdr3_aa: CASSDQGVGSPLHF; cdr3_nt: TGTGCCAGTAGTGATCAGGGGGTAGGTTCACCCCTCCACTTT
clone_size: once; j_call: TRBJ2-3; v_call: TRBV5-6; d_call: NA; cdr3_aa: CASTSMVGVATDTQYF; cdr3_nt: TGTGCCAGCACCTCGATGGTCGGGGTGGCCACAGATACGCAGTATTTT
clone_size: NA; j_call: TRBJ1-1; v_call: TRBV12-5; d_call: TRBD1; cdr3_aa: CASGGQGTGGTEAFF; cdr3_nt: TGTGCTAGTGGTGGGCAGGGGACAGGGGGCACTGAAGCTTTCTTT
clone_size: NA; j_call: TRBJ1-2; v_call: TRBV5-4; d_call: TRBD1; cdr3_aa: CASSQTGASARTF; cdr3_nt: TGTGCCAGCAGCCAGACAGGGGCCTCAGCGAGGACCTTC